This T cell receptor (beta chain) was recorded in a study of cytomegalovirus exposure and HLA in healthy donors. Notes on the study in general: The investigators catalogued 150 to 200 TCR beta chains as cytomegalovirus-associated. Most TCR sequences were uncommon, yet certain public TCRs appeared in many donors. Earlier analysis yielded a pattern in which most TCR beta V segments were productive about 90% or about 30% of the time.

The CDR3 totals 15 residues. Germline V lookup: CDR1 SGHNT, CDR2 YYREEE (reference sequence). With 60 Vbeta and 13 Jbeta primers, the PCR was carried out. As handled by the study authors: About 11 million of the about 80 million unique TCR beta chains counted in a later analysis were shared. The protocol was immunoSEQ multiplex PCR, while the TCRdb copy is restricted to in-frame clones and leaves out a portion. V, J and clone size derive from that table, while D and trimming were established from the DNA sequence. The table records about 140,000 clones, around four fifths of them present only once. This clone was picked up a small number of times. Its specificity is unknown. One end of the junction does not line up with germline, which may come from a read error.

This sequence joins TRBV5-4 and TRBJ1-1, with TRBD1 identical over 9 bases. The specimen sequenced was PBMCs. This TCR derives from a boy between 2 and 10 years old in good health and CMV-seronegative. The CDR3 region is CASSPRQGGTTEAFF. Here the CDR3 DNA reads TGCGCCAGCAGCCCAAGACAGGGGGGTACAACTGAAGCTTTCTTT.